The entry below describes one T cell receptor (beta chain). Its antigen is unidentified. The sample originates from a study of shared clonotypes between healthy human individuals. General study results and limits: Naive subsets, compared against memory subsets, generally had larger estimated richness values.

CD8 memory fractions consisted of CD45RO+ and CCR7-negative CD45RA+ TemRA cells together. At the deep level, the assay was run. Original processing methods: Because ImmunoSEQ provided only junction sequences with no quality scores, the filtering differed. Assay: immunoSEQ multiplex PCR; the TCRdb copy retains only in-frame clones and omits some. That table furnishes V, J and clone size, whereas the DNA furnished D and trimming. This table holds roughly 410,000 clones, roughly 96% found once. The TCR originated in a man younger than 40 in good health. The source material was memory CD8+ T cells sorted from blood. The subset was: CD45RO+ cells pooled with CCR7-negative TemRA cells.

DNA of the CDR3: TGCAGTGTACTCTCCTACAATGAGCAGTTCTTC. Translation gives CSVLSYNEQFF. The chain has TRBV20-1 and TRBJ2-1; D is unclear. This CDR3 is built from 11 residues. From germline, CDR1 is DFQATT and CDR2 SNEGSKA (reference sequence). V dropped 7 bases and J dropped 0 bases, with 4 bases sitting between them.